These 9 T cell receptor beta chains were all obtained from the same sample, sequenced in a study of shared clonotypes between healthy human individuals. Positively selected for CCR7, the CD45RO-negative cells used as naive CD8 cells excluded terminally differentiated effector memory CD45RA+ cells. TCRdb keeps only in-frame clones here, not all; method: immunoSEQ multiplex PCR. The repertoire holds roughly 850,000 clones, with 96% as singletons. The sample was naive CD8+ T cells sorted from blood. The source is a man aged 30-40 years in good health.

V usage is TRBV7-9 and J usage is TRBJ1-4; TRBD1 might be the D (5 bases). Germline CDR1 is SEHNR and CDR2 is FQNEAQ (reference sequence). The CDR3 is 15 residues long. V was clipped by 6 bases and J by 4 bases, with 15 bases between them. CDR3 bases: TGTGCCAGCAGGGGGCAGGGATCCTATAATGAAAAACTGTTTTTT. This gives the protein CASRGQGSYNEKLFF.

This chain links TRBV9 with TRBJ2-5; the match to TRBD2 covers 10 bases. With V trimmed by 1 base and J by 3 bases, 0 bases remained unmatched. The CDR3 extends over 14 amino acids. Germline V gives CDR1 SGDLS, CDR2 YYNGEE. CDR3 sequence (DNA): TGTGCCAGCAGCGTAACTAGCGGGAAAGAGACCCAGTACTTC. This codes for CASSVTSGKETQYF.

This clone showed up just a few times. V gene TRBV7-8 combines with J gene TRBJ2-2; D perhaps matches TRBD2 (5 bases). The germline V gene has CDR1 SGHVS and CDR2 FQNEAQ. V was cut by 2 bases and J by 7 bases, with 26 bases left in between. The CDR3 length is 19 residues. CDR3 sequence: CASSLLFPGRAIRGGELFF. In DNA form, the CDR3 reads TGTGCCAGCAGCTTACTCTTCCCCGGCCGAGCTATTCGGGGCGGGGAGCTGTTTTTT.

The chain combines TRBV10-2 with TRBJ2-7, with 9 bases identical to TRBD2. The junction had 3 bases not matched to a gene; V was cut back by 3 bases and J by 0 bases. The CDR3 totals 15 residues. CDR1 is WSHSY, CDR2 SAAADI, per germline. The chain's CDR3 is CASSDWTSVSYEQYF. In nucleotides, the CDR3 is TGCGCCAGCAGTGATTGGACTAGCGTCTCCTACGAGCAGTACTTC.

The chain carries TRBV5-6 and TRBJ2-2; D not resolved. The CDR3 totals 12 residues. Germline-derived CDR1 and CDR2 are SGHDT and YYEEEE. V was trimmed by 1 base and J by 6 bases, leaving 4 bases between them. CDR3 sequence reads: CASSLPAGELFF. As DNA, the CDR3 is TGTGCCAGCAGCTTGCCAGCCGGGGAGCTGTTTTTT.

The chain recombines TRBV9 with TRBJ2-5; tentatively, D is TRBD2 (6 bases). The germline V and J ends were trimmed by 0 bases and 1 base, with 7 bases remaining between them. From germline, CDR1 is SGDLS and CDR2 YYNGEE. This CDR3 has 14 amino acids. In nucleotides, the CDR3 is TGTGCCAGCAGCGTAGAGGAGGGCCAAGAGACCCAGTACTTC. Translating it yields CASSVEEGQETQYF.

Here the CDR3 reads CASPGQTLYEQYF. In nucleotides, the CDR3 is TGTGCCAGCCCGGGACAGACACTCTACGAGCAGTACTTC. The chain links TRBV27 to TRBJ2-7; 7 bases are a match to TRBD1. V lost 8 bases and J lost 3; bases outside the gene matches: 7. The CDR3 is 13 residues long. Germline V lookup: CDR1 MNHEY, CDR2 SMNVEV (reference sequence).

DNA of the CDR3: TGCAGCGTTGATGTTCAGGGGATCATATATTTT. Residues: CSVDVQGIIYF. This chain links TRBV29-1 with TRBJ1-3; a possible D gene is TRBD1 (6 bases). Trimming stripped 3 bases from V and 12 bases from J, with 12 bases between. The CDR3 runs 11 residues. Per the germline V gene, CDR1 is SQVTM and CDR2 is ANQGSEA.

The chain recombines TRBV28 with TRBJ2-5, with D perhaps being TRBD1 or TRBD2 (5 bases each). Trimming stripped 3 bases from V and 1 base from J, with 9 bases between. This CDR3 is 14 amino acids long. Germline CDR1 is MDHEN and CDR2 is SYDVKM. In nucleotides, the CDR3 is TGTGCCAGCAGTTTCCGGGACCTCCAAGAGACCCAGTACTTC. This gives the protein CASSFRDLQETQYF.